This TCR beta chain was captured by sequencing in a study of identical twins. Findings and limits, study-wide: Twins' excess sharing was less marked for out-of-frame beta sequences.

This clonotype has more than one count but fewer than ten. Its antigen is undetermined. A universal primer site arose from template switching, and cDNA bore unique molecular identifiers. MiXCR was run by TCRdb on the 5' RACE reads, yielding one entry per CDR3 protein. The sample holds 1.5 million or so distinct CDR3 sequences, under 35% seen once. The CDR3 covers 18 residues. Trimming removed 7 bases from V and 3 bases from J; junction bases left unmatched: 20. Germline V gene data show CDR1 as LNHDA and CDR2 as SQIVND (reference sequence). The clonotype comes from a newborn girl in good health. The chain couples TRBV19 to TRBJ1-2; 7 nucleotides agree with TRBD1. Sequenced material: cord blood. Here the CDR3 reads CASINPRRGGGLDYGYTF. For the CDR3, the DNA is TGTGCCAGTATCAACCCCCGTCGAGGGGGCGGATTAGACTATGGCTACACCTTC.